This passage covers 32 T cell receptor beta chains from one sample sequenced in a study of blood T cell repertoires in COVID-19. Some clones are missing from TCRdb's copy, which holds only in-frame ones; the method was immunoSEQ multiplex PCR. The sample contains approximately 300,000 clones, around 90% of which appear only once. Source material: peripheral blood. These receptors were collected from a young man who had recovered from COVID-19.

A single count supports this clone. The chain uses TRBV19 and TRBJ2-3; 10 bases match TRBD1. The CDR3 is 15 amino acids. Germline CDR1 and CDR2: LNHDA and SQIVND (reference sequence). J was trimmed by 3 bases and V by 10 bases; bases with no gene match: 10. CDR3 nucleotides: TGTGCCACCAACCGGGGACAGGGGATTACAGATACGCAGTATTTT. Its translation is CATNRGQGITDTQYF. Full variable domain (rest looked up from reference TRBV19 and TRBJ2-3): DGGITQSPKYLFRKEGQNVTLSCEQNLNHDAMYWYRQDPGQGLRLIYYSQIVNDFQKGDIAEGYSVSREKKESFPLTVTSAQKNPTAFYLCATNRGQGITDTQYFGPGTRLTVL.

The rearrangement joins TRBV18 to TRBJ1-4; 7 bases agree with TRBD1. This CDR3 region has 14 residues. CDR1 and CDR2 (germline): KGHSH, LQKENI. With V trimmed by 5 bases and J by 7 bases, 7 bases remained unmatched. The DNA of the CDR3 is TGTGCCAGCTCAGGTACAGGGGAACGTGAAAAACTGTTTTTT. As protein: CASSGTGEREKLFF.

Concerning this clone: This same CDR3 is encoded by further DNA sequences in the sample. J is TRBJ2-7 and V is TRBV3-1 (or the pseudogene TRBV3-2); 11 bases are a match to TRBD2. This CDR3 contains 15 residues. Germline V gives CDR1 LGHDT, CDR2 YNNKEL (reference sequence). V was clipped by 3 bases and J by 0 bases; unmatched bases: 1. As DNA, the CDR3 is TGTGCCAGCAGCCAGGGACTAGCGGCCTCCTACGAGCAGTACTTC. Amino acids: CASSQGLAASYEQYF.

On this clone itself: Other DNA sequences in the sample encode the same CDR3. This chain's CDR3 is CASSPGGLTDTQYF. CDR3 nucleotide sequence: TGCGCCAGCAGCCCGGGGGGACTCACAGATACGCAGTATTTT. The chain has TRBV5-1 and TRBJ2-3, with TRBD2 identical over 7 bases. Germline loops: CDR1 SGHRS, CDR2 YFSETQ. CDR3 length: 14 amino acids. The V segment lost 4 bases and the J segment 2 bases; nucleotides outside the gene matches: 4.

The chain links TRBV7-2 to TRBJ1-6, with TRBD1 matching 7 bases. The CDR3 contains 17 residues. The germline CDR1 and CDR2 sequences are SGHTA and FQGNSA. J was trimmed by 4 bases and V by 5 bases; bases with no gene match: 11. The CDR3 sequence is CASSPRTGAIYNSPLHF. The CDR3, as DNA: TGTGCCAGCAGCCCCCGGACAGGAGCCATATATAATTCACCCCTCCACTTT.

This chain links TRBV5-4 with TRBJ1-1, with 11 bases that match TRBD1. The CDR3 totals 14 residues. Trimming took 4 bases from V and 5 from J; bases not matched to a gene: 4. CDR1 is SGHNT and CDR2 is YYREEE in the germline V gene (reference sequence). The CDR3 DNA reads as TGTGCCAGCAGCAATGGACAGGGGGCGACTGAAGCTTTCTTT. This codes for CASSNGQGATEAFF.

The J gene is TRBJ2-7, the V gene TRBV18, with 9 bases identical to TRBD1. The CDR3 has 15 amino acids. Trimming removed 2 bases from V and 5 bases from J; junction bases left unmatched: 7. The germline V gene encodes CDR1 KGHSH and CDR2 LQKENI. The CDR3 loop reads CASSPSTGGVDEQYF. CDR3 nucleotides: TGTGCCAGCTCACCATCGACAGGGGGTGTCGACGAGCAGTACTTC.

The count of this clone is one. V usage is TRBV29-1 and J usage is TRBJ1-2; a possible D gene is TRBD1 (5 bases). V dropped 0 bases and J dropped 2 bases, with 10 bases sitting between them. Germline V gene sequence: CDR1 SQVTM, CDR2 ANQGSEA. CDR3 length: 14 residues. The CDR3: CSVEDRVLNYGYTF. CDR3 DNA sequence: TGCAGCGTTGAAGACAGGGTGCTGAACTATGGCTACACCTTC.

This chain uses TRBV5-1 with TRBJ2-1, with D possibly matching TRBD1 (5 bases). CDR3 size: 15 residues. The germline gives CDR1 SGHRS, CDR2 YFSETQ. The germline V and J ends were trimmed by 0 bases and 6 bases, with 13 bases remaining between them. Written as DNA, the CDR3 is TGCGCCAGCAGCTTGGCGCCAGGGTCCGTCAATGAGCAGTTCTTC. Residues: CASSLAPGSVNEQFF.

V usage is TRBV11-2 and J usage is TRBJ1-1, with a weak D call TRBD1 (6 bases). CDR3 length: 14 residues. V lost 1 base, J lost 1 base, and 7 bases lay in between. Germline V gene sequence: CDR1 SGHAT, CDR2 FQNNGV. CDR3 sequence reads: CASSLGTENTEAFF. The CDR3 coding sequence is TGTGCCAGCAGCTTAGGGACAGAGAACACTGAAGCTTTCTTT.

V is TRBV7-2 and J is TRBJ2-1, with TRBD2 matching over 13 bases. After removal of 5 bases from V and 8 bases from J, the junction contained 6 bases not matched to a gene. Germline CDR1 is SGHTA and CDR2 is FQGNSA. This CDR3 has 15 amino acids. The DNA of the CDR3 is TGTGCCAGCAGCCCGGGGACTAGCGGGGTGGATGAGCAGTTCTTC. Its translation is CASSPGTSGVDEQFF.

V and J are TRBV7-2 and TRBJ1-5, with TRBD1 matching over 8 bases. CDR1 is SGHTA, CDR2 FQGNSA, per germline. The ends lost 1 base at V and 2 bases at J; junction bases unmatched: 1. The length of the CDR3 is 15 residues. The DNA for the CDR3 is TGTGCCAGCAGCTTAGTGACAGGGGGCAATCAGCCCCAGCATTTT. Its translation: CASSLVTGGNQPQHF.

The chain carries TRBV3-1 (or the pseudogene TRBV3-2) and TRBJ1-1; 9 nucleotides agree with TRBD1. The V segment lost 2 bases and the J segment 7 bases; nucleotides outside the gene matches: 5. CDR1 is LGHDT, CDR2 YNNKEL, per germline (reference sequence). The CDR3 sequence is 14 residues long. The DNA of the CDR3 is TGTGCCAGCAGCCAATGGGGACAGGGCAGTGAAGCTTTCTTT. This gives the protein CASSQWGQGSEAFF.

The chain has TRBV20-1 and TRBJ2-5; D possibly corresponds to TRBD2 (6 bases). Germline-derived CDR1 and CDR2 are DFQATT and SNEGSKA (reference sequence). CDR3 length equals 11 residues. V lost 5 bases to trimming and J lost 9 bases, with 13 bases between them. CDR3 sequence: CSAWGEPAQYF. CDR3 DNA sequence: TGCAGTGCTTGGGGGGAGCCGGCCCAGTACTTC.

This chain uses TRBV5-1 with TRBJ2-7, with 9 nucleotides matching TRBD2. From germline, CDR1 is SGHRS and CDR2 YFSETQ. The CDR3 has 18 residues. The ends lost 4 bases at V and 1 base at J; junction bases unmatched: 15. CDR3 protein: CASSEEVLAGKGSYEQYF. In nucleotides, the CDR3 is TGCGCCAGCAGCGAGGAGGTGCTAGCGGGGAAAGGATCCTACGAGCAGTACTTC.

V usage is TRBV27 and J usage is TRBJ2-1; possible D gene TRBD2, 7 bases. The CDR3 consists of 14 residues. With 0 bases removed from V and 7 bases from J, the gap between germline ends came to 10 bases. Germline CDR1 MNHEY, CDR2 SMNVEV (reference sequence). The CDR3 is CASSLSRGGNEQFF. CDR3 coding DNA: TGTGCCAGCAGTTTATCTAGGGGGGGAAATGAGCAGTTCTTC.

The chain carries TRBV6-6 and TRBJ1-6; possible D gene TRBD1, 6 bases. The CDR3 covers 17 residues. The ends were cut back, 5 bases at V and 7 bases at J, with 21 bases in the middle. Per the germline V gene, CDR1 is MNHNY and CDR2 is SVGAGI (reference sequence). The CDR3, as DNA: TGTGCCAGCAGTCCTCTCATTTCCGGACAGATAAATTCACCCCTCCACTTT. Protein sequence: CASSPLISGQINSPLHF.

This chain uses TRBV19 with TRBJ2-1, with 7 bases lining up with TRBD1. CDR3 length: 15 residues. The J segment lost 6 bases and the V segment lost 8 bases, leaving 13 bases of the junction unmatched. CDR1 LNHDA and CDR2 SQIVND come from the germline V gene (reference sequence). The CDR3, as DNA: TGTGCCAGTCGGGACAGCTCCTTTCGGGTCAATGAGCAGTTCTTC. Translation gives CASRDSSFRVNEQFF.

The chain is built from TRBV5-1 and TRBJ1-2; D might be TRBD1 (6 bases). V was clipped by 4 bases and J by 6 bases, with 16 bases between them. The CDR3 runs to 14 residues. Per germline, CDR1 SGHRS and CDR2 YFSETQ. The CDR3 spells CASSHAGAGDGYTF. In DNA, the CDR3 is TGCGCCAGCAGCCACGCAGGGGCAGGGGATGGCTACACCTTC.

Only a few counts were recorded for this clone. The chain joins TRBV10-1 to TRBJ1-3; the D is unclear. V was clipped by 5 bases and J by 0 bases, with 14 bases between them. Looked up from germline, CDR1 is WNHNN and CDR2 is SYGVQD (reference sequence). The length of the CDR3 is 16 residues. Here the CDR3 DNA reads TGCGCCAGCAGTTCCACGATTGGCAGCTCTGGAAACACCATATATTTT. This sequence encodes CASSSTIGSSGNTIYF.

This clone was recorded a few times. The chain joins TRBV7-3 to TRBJ1-3, with D uncertain. Germline-derived CDR1 and CDR2 are SGHTA and FQGTGA. The CDR3 is 16 amino acids. Trimming cost V 5 bases and J 3 bases, with 17 bases left between them. For the CDR3, the DNA is TGTGCCAGCAGCCTTGCTTCCGGGGATGTTGGAAACACCATATATTTT. Translation gives CASSLASGDVGNTIYF.

This chain uses TRBV11-2 with TRBJ2-1; TRBD1 is a possible D gene (6 bases). The CDR3 covers 17 residues. V shed 5 bases and J shed 2 bases, with 19 bases lying between them. Germline CDR1 reads SGHAT; CDR2 reads FQNNGV. The CDR3 reads CASSLLRGRDAYNEQFF. CDR3 sequence (DNA): TGTGCCAGCAGCCTCCTCAGGGGAAGGGATGCCTACAATGAGCAGTTCTTC.

The V call is TRBV5-1, the J call TRBJ1-2, with a tentative D call TRBD1 (5 bases). The CDR3 sequence is 13 residues long. V lost 1 base and J lost 7, with 11 bases in between. Germline V gene data show CDR1 as SGHRS and CDR2 as YFSETQ. The CDR3 DNA is TGCGCCAGCAGCTTGCCAGGGTGGGGTGGCTACACCTTC. This encodes CASSLPGWGGYTF.

The chain recombines TRBV19 with TRBJ1-5; D might be TRBD1 (6 bases). This CDR3 comprises 19 residues. Germline CDR1 reads LNHDA; CDR2 reads SQIVND (reference sequence). Deletions cut 5 bases from V and 1 base from J, with 24 bases between. The CDR3 loop is CASSYGSTRGVKSNQPQHF. The CDR3 DNA reads TGTGCCAGTAGTTACGGGTCCACCAGGGGCGTGAAGAGCAATCAGCCCCAGCATTTT.

This clone was recorded once. This chain uses TRBV7-9 with TRBJ2-3, with 14 bases that match TRBD2. CDR3 length: 17 residues. Germline-derived CDR1 and CDR2 are SEHNR and FQNEAQ (reference sequence). The J segment lost 7 bases and the V segment lost 5 bases, leaving 11 bases of the junction unmatched. The CDR3 protein is CASSGGLAGAGAYTQYF. The CDR3 coding sequence is TGTGCCAGCAGCGGGGGACTAGCGGGAGCAGGGGCATATACGCAGTATTTT. Looking up the rest from reference TRBV7-9 and TRBJ2-3 gives the full variable domain: DTGVSQNPRHKITKRGQNVTFRCDPISEHNRLYWYRQTLGQGPEFLTYFQNEAQLEKSRLLSDRFSAERPKGSFSTLEIQRTEQGDSAMYLCASSGGLAGAGAYTQYFGPGTRLTVL.

The chain employs TRBV6-2 or TRBV6-3 and TRBJ2-1; 12 nucleotides align to TRBD2. CDR1 MNHEY and CDR2 SVGEGT come from the germline V gene. This CDR3 contains 15 residues. V shed 5 bases, J shed 6 bases, and the junction held 5 bases outside the gene matches. CDR3 coding DNA: TGTGCCAGCAGTACGACTAGCGGGGGACTCAATGAGCAGTTCTTC. This sequence encodes CASSTTSGGLNEQFF.

This rearrangement joins TRBV6-6 to TRBJ2-7; 13 nucleotides line up with TRBD2. After removal of 6 bases from V and 1 base from J, the junction contained 3 bases not matched to a gene. The V gene's germline CDR1 is MNHNY and CDR2 SVGAGI (reference sequence). The CDR3 consists of 15 residues. In DNA, the CDR3 is TGTGCCAGCAGGGGGACTAGCGGGATGTCCTACGAGCAGTACTTC. Its translation is CASRGTSGMSYEQYF.

The chain recombines TRBV10-2 with TRBJ1-3; D possibly corresponds to TRBD1 (6 bases). The CDR3 runs 14 residues. Per germline, CDR1 WSHSY and CDR2 SAAADI. The ends were cut back, 0 bases at V and 8 bases at J, with 11 bases in the middle. The CDR3 sequence: CASSESMGADTIYF. Written as DNA, the CDR3 is TGCGCCAGCAGTGAGTCGATGGGGGCGGACACCATATATTTT.

The rearrangement joins TRBV5-1 to TRBJ2-1, with D perhaps matching TRBD2 (6 bases). This CDR3 region has 15 residues. V lost 4 bases and J lost 4, with 15 bases in between. The germline CDR1 and CDR2 sequences are SGHRS and YFSETQ. CDR3 in DNA: TGCGCCAGCAGCCTCCGAACTAGCCAATACAATGAGCAGTTCTTC. As protein: CASSLRTSQYNEQFF.

The V gene is TRBV7-9, the J gene TRBJ1-1; TRBD1 might be the D (5 bases). Germline V gives CDR1 SEHNR, CDR2 FQNEAQ (reference sequence). The CDR3 has 14 amino acids. Trimming cost V 6 bases and J 6 bases, with 17 bases left between them. The CDR3, as DNA: TGTGCCAGCAGAGATGGGACGGGGGGGGCTGAAGCTTTCTTT. Translation gives CASRDGTGGAEAFF.

Details on this clone: Other DNA sequences in this sample translate to the same CDR3. The J gene is TRBJ2-7, the V gene TRBV11-2, with 9 bases that match TRBD1. Germline V gives CDR1 SGHAT, CDR2 FQNNGV. The ends lost 5 bases at V and 7 bases at J; junction bases unmatched: 6. The CDR3 is 13 residues long. The CDR3, as DNA: TGTGCCAGCAGCCTAGGGACAGGGTATGAGCAGTACTTC. As protein: CASSLGTGYEQYF.

This clone was counted a single time. This chain links TRBV19 with TRBJ1-3, with 7 bases lining up with TRBD1. Unmatched junction bases numbered 10, after V lost 8 bases and J lost 3 bases. The V gene's germline CDR1 is LNHDA and CDR2 SQIVND (reference sequence). This CDR3 spans 15 amino acids. The DNA of the CDR3 is TGTGCCAGTGGACGACAGGGCCCCAATGGAAACACCATATATTTT. Protein: CASGRQGPNGNTIYF.